One T cell receptor (beta chain) is described in this entry. Assay: immunoSEQ multiplex PCR; the TCRdb copy retains only in-frame clones and omits some. Among about 40,000 clones listed, around nine tenths were seen once. The sample originates from a study of T cell changes during pregnancy in multiple sclerosis. The sequence came from a female donor in good health, enrolled as a control in a pregnancy study. The specimen comprised peripheral blood, sampled in the first trimester of pregnancy.

As DNA, the CDR3 is TGTGCCAGCAGCCCCAATGTGGCGGGGGGGGGTGAGACCCAGTACTTC. It codes for CASSPNVAGGGETQYF. This chain connects TRBV4-2 to TRBJ2-5; 9 bases are a match to TRBD2. CDR1 and CDR2 from the germline V gene are LGHNA and YNFKEQ. This CDR3 contains 16 residues. The junction had 11 bases not matched to a gene; V was cut back by 4 bases and J by 5 bases.